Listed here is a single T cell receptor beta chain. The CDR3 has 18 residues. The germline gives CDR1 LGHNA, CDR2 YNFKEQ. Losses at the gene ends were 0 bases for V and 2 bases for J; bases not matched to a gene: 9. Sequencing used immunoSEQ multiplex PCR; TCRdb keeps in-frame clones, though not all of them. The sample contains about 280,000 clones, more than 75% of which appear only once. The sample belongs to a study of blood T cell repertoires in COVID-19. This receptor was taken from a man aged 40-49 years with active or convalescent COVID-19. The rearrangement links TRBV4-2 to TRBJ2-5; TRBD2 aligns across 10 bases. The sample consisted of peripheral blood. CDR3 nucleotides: TGTGCCAGCAGCCAAGATCACGTCGGTAGCGGGGGGCAAGAGACCCAGTACTTC. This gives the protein CASSQDHVGSGGQETQYF.